This T cell receptor beta chain was retrieved from a study of CXCR3-negative and CXCR3-positive naive CD8 T cells. Study-level findings and limits: Naive cells with CXCR3 showed TRB CDR3s that were more hydrophobic than those in CXCR3-negative naive cells.

Libraries of TRB cDNA were made by 5' RACE and carried UMIs. TCRdb derives one entry per CDR3 protein from the 5' RACE reads, leaving out DNA. This sample's table has over 70,000 distinct CDR3 sequences. Looked up from germline, CDR1 is SQVTM and CDR2 is ANQGSEA. This CDR3 region has 14 residues. About this clonotype: The antigen is undetermined.

The receptor comes from a human donor in good health. Some clones in this sample may be carry-over from other donors' samples. The chain couples TRBV29-1 to TRBJ2-2; TCRdb gives TRBD1 as the D gene, but with no DNA this cannot be confirmed. The sequenced sample was naive CXCR3- CD8+ T cells from blood. Documented subset: CD45RO-CCR7+CD27+CD95- naive CD8+ T cells lacking CXCR3 (TNR3-). The CDR3 loop reads CSADWDSPFGELFF.